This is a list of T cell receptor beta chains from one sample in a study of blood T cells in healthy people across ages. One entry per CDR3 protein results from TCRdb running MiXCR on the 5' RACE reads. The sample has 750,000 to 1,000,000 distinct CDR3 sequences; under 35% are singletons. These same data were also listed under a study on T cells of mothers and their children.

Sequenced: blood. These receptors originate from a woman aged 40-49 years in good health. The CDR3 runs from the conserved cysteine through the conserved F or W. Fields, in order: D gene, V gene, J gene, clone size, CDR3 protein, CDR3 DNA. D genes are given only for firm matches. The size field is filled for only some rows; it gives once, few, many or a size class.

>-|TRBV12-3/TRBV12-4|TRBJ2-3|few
CASSLGGLTDTQYF
TGTGCCAGCAGCCTAGGGGGGCTCACAGATACGCAGTATTTT
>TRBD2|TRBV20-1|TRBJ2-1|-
CSARAGGGDEQFF
TGCAGTGCTAGAGCGGGGGGAGGGGATGAGCAGTTCTTC
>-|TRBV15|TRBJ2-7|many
CATSRARTRYEQYF
TGTGCCACCAGCAGAGCGCGGACTCGTTACGAGCAGTACTTC
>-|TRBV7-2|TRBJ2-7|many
CASSLIALGSVDEQYF
TGTGCCAGCAGCTTAATTGCACTCGGGTCGGTTGACGAGCAGTACTTC
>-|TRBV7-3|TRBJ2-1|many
CASSPGLNEQFF
TGTGCCAGCAGCCCGGGGCTCAATGAGCAGTTCTTC
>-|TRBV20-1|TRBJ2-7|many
CSARDHGRILNEQYF
TGCAGTGCTAGAGATCATGGCAGAATCCTAAACGAGCAGTACTTC
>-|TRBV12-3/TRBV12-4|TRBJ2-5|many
CASSLVLVETQYF
TGTGCCAGCAGTTTAGTTCTCGTAGAGACCCAGTACTTC
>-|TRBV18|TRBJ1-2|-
CANSDGQNYGYTF
TGTGCCAACTCAGACGGACAGAACTATGGCTACACCTTC
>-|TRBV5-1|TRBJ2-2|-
CASRGSGNTGELFF
TGCGCCAGCAGGGGTAGCGGCAACACCGGGGAGCTGTTTTTT
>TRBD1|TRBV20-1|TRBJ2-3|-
CSARSGTGGSDTQYF
TGCAGTGCTAGATCCGGGACAGGGGGCTCAGATACGCAGTATTTT
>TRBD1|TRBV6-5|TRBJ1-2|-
CASSKQTGTDGYTF
TGTGCCAGCAGTAAACAGACAGGGACGGATGGCTACACCTTC
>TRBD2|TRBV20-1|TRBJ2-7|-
CSARDARGDYEQYF
TGCAGTGCTAGAGATGCCCGGGGGGACTACGAGCAGTACTTC
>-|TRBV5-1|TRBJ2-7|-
CASTPSGGTYEQYF
TGCGCCAGCACCCCCTCAGGGGGGACCTACGAGCAGTACTTC
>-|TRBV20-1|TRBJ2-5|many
CSARKAGLTGETQYF
TGCAGTGCTAGGAAGGCAGGCCTAACCGGGGAGACCCAGTACTTC
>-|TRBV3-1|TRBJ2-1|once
CAGSPDSQSYNEQFF
TGTGCCGGCAGCCCGGACTCACAATCCTACAATGAGCAGTTCTTC
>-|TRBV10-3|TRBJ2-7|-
CAISETVPYEQYF
TGTGCCATCAGTGAGACAGTACCCTACGAGCAGTACTTC
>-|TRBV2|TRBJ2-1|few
CASSEGREFEQFF
TGTGCCAGCAGTGAAGGTCGGGAGTTCGAGCAGTTCTTC
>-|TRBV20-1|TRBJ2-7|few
CSARDRGGGYEQYF
TGCAGTGCTAGAGATCGCGGTGGCGGGTACGAGCAGTACTTC
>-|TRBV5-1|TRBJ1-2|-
CASSRDGTGGYTF
TGCGCCAGCAGCAGGGACGGGACGGGGGGCTACACCTTC
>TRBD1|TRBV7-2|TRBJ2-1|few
CASSLMDRVLDEQFF
TGTGCCAGCAGCTTAATGGACAGGGTTTTAGATGAGCAGTTCTTC
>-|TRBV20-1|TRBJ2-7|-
CSARGAGHTYEQYF
TGCAGTGCTAGGGGGGCGGGGCACACCTACGAGCAGTACTTC
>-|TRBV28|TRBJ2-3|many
CASSREDTQYF
TGTGCCAGCAGTCGGGAAGATACGCAGTATTTT
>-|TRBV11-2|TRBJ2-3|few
CASSFSISPGIADTQYF
TGTGCCAGCAGCTTTAGCATTTCACCGGGGATCGCAGATACGCAGTATTTT
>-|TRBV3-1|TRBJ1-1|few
CASSPVAGMNTEAFF
TGTGCCAGCAGCCCCGTGGCAGGAATGAACACTGAAGCTTTCTTT
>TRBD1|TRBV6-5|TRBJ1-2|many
CASSYWTGEGYTF
TGTGCCAGCAGTTATTGGACAGGGGAAGGCTACACCTTC
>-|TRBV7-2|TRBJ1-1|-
CANKDFSSNTEVFF
TGTGCCAACAAGGACTTCTCGTCAAACACTGAAGTTTTCTTT